This T cell receptor (beta chain) came from a study of T cells in Graves' hyperthyroidism and ophthalmopathy. The hyperthyroidism patients had all been newly diagnosed, and their disease duration was under 2 months. Their ages ranged from 18 to 65 years. What was amplified from RNA transcripts were TCR beta CDR3 regions. The primer set for the first-round RT-PCR of the TCR CDR3 was HTBI. Each CDR3 protein is one row after TCRdb ran MiXCR on the multiplex PCR reads. The table records some 380,000 distinct CDR3 sequences, approximately 13% of them present only once. Whole-study results and caveats: The model forecast ophthalmopathy, anticipating it by a median roughly 6.3 months before onset.

In this sample, this clonotype turned up many times. Its cognate antigen is unknown. One end of the junction does not line up with germline, which may come from a read error. The source is a man between 25 and 39 years old with Graves' hyperthyroidism that later progressed to Graves' ophthalmopathy. Sample: blood.

CDR3 loop: CSAKTSGAPYIEQFF. Written as DNA, the CDR3 is TGCAGTGCTAAGACTAGCGGGGCGCCCTACATTGAGCAGTTCTTC. This chain connects TRBV20-1 to TRBJ2-1, with 11 bases that match TRBD2. Germline loops: CDR1 DFQATT, CDR2 SNEGSKA (reference sequence). This CDR3 comprises 15 residues.